The clone carrying this TCR beta chain was picked up a small number of times. V shed 4 bases and J shed 4 bases, with 11 bases lying between them. Germline loops: CDR1 ENHRY, CDR2 SYGVKD. The length of the CDR3 is 14 residues. MiXCR was run by TCRdb on the RT-PCR reads, yielding one entry per CDR3 protein. The sample yields 2,200 or so distinct CDR3 sequences, approximately 87% seen once. This entry comes from a study of yellow fever vaccine responses in identical twins. The chain has TRBV10-3 and TRBJ1-3, with D unresolved. The sample consisted of T cells from blood (PBMCs), unsorted or a sorted subset (not recorded which), taken before or after yellow fever vaccination (not recorded which). The receptor's source is a woman aged 18-29 years who received the yellow fever vaccine. The CDR3 nucleotides are TGTGCCATCAGTGGGAACTACACAGGAAACACCATATATTTT. This translates into CAISGNYTGNTIYF.